This T cell receptor beta chain was retrieved from a study of shared clonotypes between healthy human individuals. Germline CDR1 is LGHNA and CDR2 is YSLEER. The CDR3 covers 14 residues. The germline V and J ends were trimmed by 1 base and 7 bases, with 11 bases remaining between them. Naive CD8 cells lacked CD45RO and underwent positive selection for CCR7, leaving out terminally differentiated effector memory CD45RA+ cells. The study drew all its donors from Caucasian adults living in Nashville, Tennessee. The assay was immunoSEQ multiplex PCR, and TCRdb's table has in-frame clones only and misses some. The repertoire holds approximately 720,000 clones, with 92% as singletons. The sample holds a few counts of this clone.

The chain has TRBV4-3 and TRBJ2-1; D call uncertain. What was sequenced was naive CD8+ T cells sorted from blood. The origin of this receptor is a man in his thirties or forties in good health. In nucleotides, the CDR3 is TGCGCCAGCAGCCAAGCAGTCAATCCAAATGAGCAGTTCTTC. It translates to CASSQAVNPNEQFF.